A selection of T cell receptor beta chains follows, all from one sample in a study of CXCR3-negative and CXCR3-positive naive CD8 T cells. One entry per CDR3 protein, without DNA, is what TCRdb gives after re-calling the 5' RACE reads. The repertoire table contains tens of thousands of distinct CDR3 sequences. Sequencing input: naive CXCR3+ CD8+ T cells from blood. The receptors were sampled from a human donor in good health. Some clones in this sample may be carry-over from other donors' samples. The CDR3 runs from the conserved cysteine through the conserved F or W. Fields, in order: CDR3 length, J gene, V gene, CDR3 protein.

15 TRBJ2-7 TRBV9 CASCVGGGWGLEQYF
16 TRBJ2-1 TRBV27 CASSLSGGPSYNEQFF
18 TRBJ2-3 TRBV5-1 CASSLGTGQDWGTDTQYF
17 TRBJ2-1 TRBV7-2 CASRRTPREGLSGEQFF
12 TRBJ2-5 TRBV4-3 CASSQDQETQYF
14 TRBJ2-7 TRBV7-2 CASSSGPYSYEQYF
16 TRBJ2-1 TRBV7-8 CASSLALAGAYNEQFF
14 TRBJ1-1 TRBV14 CASSARQGEWEAFF
12 TRBJ2-7 TRBV19 CASSMRWSEQYF
17 TRBJ2-7 TRBV23-1 CASIHQNRDRRHYEQYF
13 TRBJ2-7 TRBV29-1 CSVLSDSSYEQYF
15 TRBJ2-7 TRBV6-4 CASSYVGTSSHEQYF
15 TRBJ2-5 TRBV28 CASSLLSGRGETQYF
17 TRBJ1-3 TRBV7-8 CASSQPPPGQPGNTIYF
15 TRBJ2-1 TRBV14 CASSPTGGSYNEQFF
14 TRBJ2-7 TRBV15 CATSRDGQNYEQYF
17 TRBJ2-1 TRBV2 CASRAGTGGQSRNEQFF
16 TRBJ2-2 TRBV28 CASSPRPGLLIGELFF
13 TRBJ2-7 TRBV13 CASSPGRSYEQYF
18 TRBJ2-4 TRBV27 CASSFLLRGGATKNIQYF
16 TRBJ1-1 TRBV19 CASTAGTEAMNTEAFF
12 TRBJ2-5 TRBV20-1 CSSGISGETQYF
15 TRBJ1-1 TRBV7-9 CASTGTEFWGTEAFF
13 TRBJ1-1 TRBV6-5 CASSPGQPIEAFF
14 TRBJ2-4 TRBV12-3/TRBV12-4 CASSFGGMGNIQYF
14 TRBJ2-5 TRBV4-2 CASRGGQGRETQYF
14 TRBJ1-1 TRBV19 CASKYRGTRTEAFF
16 TRBJ2-3 TRBV15 CATNSLAGISTDTQYF
13 TRBJ2-1 TRBV28 CASSFMASGTISF
17 TRBJ2-7 TRBV27 CASSLRGGTGPTYEQYF
12 TRBJ1-1 TRBV5-1 CASSLGASEAFF
17 TRBJ1-6 TRBV9 CASSVAVLPPDNSPLHF
13 TRBJ2-7 TRBV27 CASGPGLAYEQYF
16 TRBJ2-1 TRBV6-6 CASSYWSSGDYNEQFF
16 TRBJ1-1 TRBV27 CASSLFLGGPNTEAFF
16 TRBJ2-2 TRBV6-2/TRBV6-3 CASTGWRGPNTGELFF
15 TRBJ1-2 TRBV27 CASSPLLGRDYGYTF
13 TRBJ1-1 TRBV9 CASSVQGNTEAFF
18 TRBJ2-2 TRBV12-3/TRBV12-4 CASSFRVVGYPTTGELFF
16 TRBJ1-1 TRBV30 CAWSYPPFPMNTEAFF
13 TRBJ2-1 TRBV11-3 CASSPRGYNEQFF
17 TRBJ1-2 TRBV15 CATSSGMRAGGNYGYTF
14 TRBJ1-2 TRBV7-9 CASSDEFLGYGYTF
12 TRBJ2-2 TRBV29-1 CSAPENTRELSF
13 TRBJ2-7 TRBV28 CATRDLVTDEQYF
14 TRBJ2-7 TRBV7-2 CASSSPPTGFEQYF
11 TRBJ2-1 TRBV6-2/TRBV6-3 CASSYPDEQFF
12 TRBJ1-1 TRBV28 CASSVTNTEAFF
14 TRBJ2-1 TRBV28 CASSFSGSYNEKFF
13 TRBJ2-1 TRBV29-1 CSVTPGGRLEQFF
14 TRBJ2-1 TRBV6-1 CASSGTSGGFEQFF
13 TRBJ1-1 TRBV5-5 CASSLGKNTEAFF
16 TRBJ2-2 TRBV14 CASSQGLRGVTGELFF